The 9 T cell receptor beta chains presented below share a single source sample, sequenced in a study of blood T cell repertoires in COVID-19. The repertoire was sequenced with immunoSEQ multiplex PCR; TCRdb's copy has only in-frame clones and lacks some. In the table there are about 40,000 clones, around 86% of which are singletons. Sequencing was performed on peripheral blood. The receptors here all came from a man aged 50 to 60 in a cohort sampled during active COVID-19.

The genes are TRBV7-9 and TRBJ2-4, with D hard to call. The CDR3 is 12 amino acids. The ends were cut back, 4 bases at V and 6 bases at J, with 7 bases in the middle. Germline values: CDR1 SEHNR, CDR2 FQNEAQ (reference sequence). The CDR3 DNA reads as TGTGCCAGCAGCTCTACCGGAAACATTCAGTACTTC. Residues: CASSSTGNIQYF.

This clone was picked up one time. J is TRBJ2-1 and V is TRBV6-5, with D possibly TRBD2 on 6 matching bases. V was shortened by 6 bases and J by 0 bases, with 12 bases between the two germline ends. The germline CDR1 and CDR2 sequences are MNHEY and SVGAGI. CDR3 size: 15 residues. The CDR3 protein is CASRAGRGSYNEQFF. CDR3 nucleotides: TGTGCCAGCAGAGCGGGTAGGGGCTCCTACAATGAGCAGTTCTTC.

The genes are TRBV19 and TRBJ2-5; possible D gene TRBD1, 6 bases. Trimming took off 2 bases at V and 6 bases at J, with 7 bases between the two ends. CDR1 is LNHDA, CDR2 SQIVND, per germline (reference sequence). The CDR3 runs 12 residues. CDR3 in amino acids: CASSIQGQTQYF. The CDR3 DNA reads TGTGCCAGTAGTATACAGGGGCAGACCCAGTACTTC.

The V and J genes are TRBV4-1 and TRBJ1-1; D remains unclear. The CDR3 runs to 13 residues. Germline CDR1 reads MGHRA; CDR2 reads YSYEKL. The ends were cut back, 1 base at V and 1 base at J, with 4 bases in the middle. CDR3: CASSQVRNTEAFF. DNA of the CDR3: TGCGCCAGCAGCCAAGTCAGGAACACTGAAGCTTTCTTT.

The V call is TRBV3-1 (or the pseudogene TRBV3-2), the J call TRBJ2-1; 14 bases align to TRBD2. The CDR3 totals 16 residues. Germline assignment: CDR1 LGHDT and CDR2 YNNKEL (reference sequence). J gave up 7 bases and V 5 bases, and 7 bases lay outside the gene matches. This chain's CDR3 is CASSVPGLAGANEQFF. The CDR3 bases are TGTGCCAGCAGCGTTCCGGGACTAGCGGGGGCAAATGAGCAGTTCTTC.

The chain couples TRBV7-9 to TRBJ2-1; TRBD2 agrees at 12 bases. V was clipped by 6 bases and J by 8 bases; unmatched bases: 11. Germline V gene lookup returns CDR1 SEHNR and CDR2 FQNEAQ (reference sequence). The CDR3 consists of 16 residues. CDR3 region: CASRDRTSGIFYEQFF. The DNA of the CDR3 is TGTGCCAGCAGGGACCGGACTAGCGGGATATTCTATGAGCAGTTCTTC.

The rearrangement links TRBV6-2 or TRBV6-3 to TRBJ2-2; 8 bases map to TRBD2. Germline values: CDR1 MNHEY, CDR2 SVGEGT. The CDR3 totals 15 residues. V shed 5 bases and J 1 base; nucleotides not matched to a gene: 3. CDR3 in DNA: TGTGCCAGCAGTCTCGGGGGGGAGAACACCGGGGAGCTGTTTTTT. It yields the protein CASSLGGENTGELFF.

In its sample, this clone was seen once. The chain carries TRBV21-1 and TRBJ1-2; the table's D call of TRBD1 was not tested on the DNA. TRBV21-1 is an annotated pseudogene. The CDR3 is made up of 12 amino acids. The CDR3 coding sequence is TGTGCCGATAGACAGGGAATCTATGGCTACACCTTC. Protein: CADRQGIYGYTF.

This clone showed up just once. DNA of the CDR3: TGTGCCAGTACCAGCGGGACACCACCCTACGAGCAGTACTTC. Amino acid sequence: CASTSGTPPYEQYF. The V and J genes are TRBV19 and TRBJ2-7, with a possible D match to TRBD2 (7 bases). Between the trimmed V and J ends, which lost 7 bases and 2 bases, there was a span of 15 bases. Germline V gene lookup returns CDR1 LNHDA and CDR2 SQIVND (reference sequence). There are 14 residues in the CDR3.